The present entry profiles one T cell receptor beta chain with its context. This clone was seen more than once but under ten times. The target of this receptor is not known. Base qualities are not provided; no much larger clone lies one nucleotide away. The sample is drawn from a study of beta chain features in type 1 diabetes (dated by TCRdb to 2016 to 2019). Notes on the research overall: Mean age, gender distribution, total cell number and subset yield did not differ between patients and healthy donors. A total of roughly 100 million sorted cells were examined across all samples, and the number of cells per subset was strongly correlated with RNA yield. The study compared the TCRB repertoires of sorted circulating CD4+ T cell subsets in recently diagnosed type 1 diabetes patients with those in matched healthy donors. Whereas all 30 or so donors provided naive and central memory subsets, regulatory and stem cell-like memory subsets were isolated from just 8 patients and about 8 healthy donors.

The cysteine opens and the phenylalanine closes a CDR3 of 11 amino acids. Kept here is only the CDR3 DNA, which spans 33 bases and is read in frame from base 1. CDR1 is given as SQVTM and CDR2 as ANQGSEA, both from the germline V gene. The V end gives up 3 bases and the J end 10 bases, leaving 4 bases in the junction not matched to a gene. A single peripheral blood draw of approximately 100 mL on average was collected from each donor into heparinised tubes. A BD FACSAria II was used to sort naive, central memory, regulatory and stem cell-like memory CD4+ T cells with a panel that included CD45RO, CCR7, CD25, CD127, CD95 and CD27. All sorted populations exceeded 95% purity. PBMCs were separated immediately by Lymphoprep density gradient centrifugation and were stained directly, without being cultured. So that batch effects would be minimized, each experiment stained and sorted samples in pairs, pairing one healthy donor with one patient.

The full study reports these points: In all four CD4+ subsets, TCRB CDR3 length was moderately but significantly shorter in type 1 diabetes patients. Because cDNA was sequenced instead of genomic DNA, activated cells with high expression could be over-represented, although the groups did not differ in activation or CD3 levels. At VDJ recombination sites, patients with type 1 diabetes made fewer insertions and deleted more nucleotides, a pattern implying thymic rearrangement abnormalities. Naive, central memory and regulatory TCRB repertoires appeared to be more similar among patients than among healthy donors. Shorter templates might be favored by PCR, yet because patient and control samples were amplified and corrected together, any such skew would affect both groups equally. HLA sub-analyses involved small numbers of individuals, so any influence of HLA type on TCRB rearrangement remained unresolved.

All of the isolated RNA was reverse transcribed with the High Capacity cDNA Reverse Transcription Kit, so expressed TCRB transcripts were sequenced. Deep immunoSEQ sequencing was performed on naive, central memory and regulatory T cell samples, with an average of roughly 3.6 million total reads per sample. After sorted cells were lysed in RLT buffer, RNA was extracted with DNase-treated RNeasy Micro or Mini kits, with the choice depending on cell number. Each cell subset was processed on its own to prevent cross-contamination, while patient and healthy donor samples were processed together. TCRB sequences were amplified from cDNA with the immunoSEQ multiplex PCR, producing 87-bp fragments spanning the CDR3 region. Amplicons were sequenced on the Illumina HiSeq platform. In the authors' own workflow: PCR bias was computationally corrected using synthetic template baselines, reads within Hamming distance 2 were collapsed, and singletons that could not be merged were discarded. Reads were aligned against IMGT to assign V, D and J genes, CDR3 length and insertions or deletions at six rearrangement sites. Within each subset, clonotype counts were normalized to sorted cell number, and only after that were true diversity and Gini coefficients computed with the tcR R package. The overlap coefficient, calculated on TCRB nucleotide sequences, was used to measure repertoire sharing. Out-of-frame TCRB sequences from naive cells were analyzed as a proxy for the pre-selection repertoire. The clones in this table, taken by TCRdb from immuneACCESS, are in-frame only. Not every clone is retained; where verified, under half of the shortfall comes from an unresolved V gene, and the cause of the rest is unknown. The V and J calls and clone size were taken over from that table, and D and trimming were inferred from the DNA. The sample has more than 250,000 clones on record, 15% of them singletons. Around 0.015% of the sample rests with the top ten.

The receptor was isolated from a man younger than 35 with type 1 diabetes. The rearrangement joined TRBV29-1 to TRBJ1-1; TRBD1 matches 8 bases in the middle. Sequences were obtained from naive CD4+ T cells from blood. What the cell subset or site label conveys for this sample: true naive CD4+ T cells. The nucleotide sequence is given as TGCAGCGTTGATCCAGGGGGCGCAGCTTTCTTT. Translated, this is CSVDPGGAAFF.